The T cell receptor (beta chain) under discussion was sequenced for a study of Graves' ophthalmopathy and Graves' hyperthyroidism. Amplification from RNA transcripts yielded the TCR beta CDR3 regions. RT-PCR with HTBI primers came first, then second-round multiplex PCR. MiXCR, applied by TCRdb to the multiplex PCR reads, yields one record per CDR3 protein. The sample includes roughly 420,000 distinct CDR3 sequences, around 21% of them seen just once. Trimming took 2 bases from V and 10 from J; bases not matched to a gene: 10. The CDR3 sequence is 14 residues long. Diagnoses were established from clinical symptoms, serum thyroxine, TRAb, thyroid ultrasound and orbital computed tomography.

The J gene is TRBJ2-7, the V gene TRBV12-3 or TRBV12-4; the match to TRBD1 covers 8 bases. The material sequenced was peripheral blood. This clonotype originated in a woman between 18 and 29 years old with stable Graves' hyperthyroidism. The CDR3 DNA reads TGTGCCAGCAGTTTACTGGCACAGGGGGGTGATCAGTACTTC. Residues: CASSLLAQGGDQYF.